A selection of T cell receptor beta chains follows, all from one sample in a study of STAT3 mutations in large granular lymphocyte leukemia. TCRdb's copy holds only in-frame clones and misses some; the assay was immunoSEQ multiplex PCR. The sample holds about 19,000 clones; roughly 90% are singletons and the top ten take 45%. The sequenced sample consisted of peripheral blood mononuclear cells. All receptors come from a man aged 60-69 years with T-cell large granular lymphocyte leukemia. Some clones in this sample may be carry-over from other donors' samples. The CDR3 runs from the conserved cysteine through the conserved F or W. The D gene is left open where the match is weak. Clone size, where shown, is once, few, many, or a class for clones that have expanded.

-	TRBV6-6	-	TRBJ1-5	TGTGCCAGTTCTGGAGTGGCCCAGCATTTT	CASSGVAQHF
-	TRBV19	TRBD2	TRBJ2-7	TGTGCCAGTAGTATAAGTGAGGGAGGGTCCTACGAGCAGTACTTC	CASSISEGGSYEQYF
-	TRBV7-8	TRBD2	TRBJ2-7	TGTGCCAGCAGCTTAGCGCTCTCTAGCGGAGCCTCCTACGAGCAGTACTTC	CASSLALSSGASYEQYF
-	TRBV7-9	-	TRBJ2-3	TGTGCCAGCAGCCTTACCGGGCCTACAACAGATACGCAGTATTTT	CASSLTGPTTDTQYF
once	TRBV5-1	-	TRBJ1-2	TGCGCCAGCAGCCCTAGGGAGGGAGGGACTTATGGCTACACCTTC	CASSPREGGTYGYTF
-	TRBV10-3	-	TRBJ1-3	TGTGCCATCAGTGAGGGGACGACTGGAAACACCATATATTTT	CAISEGTTGNTIYF
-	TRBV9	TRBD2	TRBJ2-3	TGTGCCAGCAGCGTAGGGGCTAGCGGTGATACGCAGTATTTT	CASSVGASGDTQYF
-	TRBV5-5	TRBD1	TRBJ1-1	TGTGCCAGCAGCAGAACACCGGGACAGGGGGTCCTTGAAGCTTTCTTT	CASSRTPGQGVLEAFF
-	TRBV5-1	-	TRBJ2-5	TGCGCCAGCAGCTTGGGTGGCAGGGGCGAGACCCAGTACTTC	CASSLGGRGETQYF
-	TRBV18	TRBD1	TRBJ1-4	TGTGCCAGCACGACAGGGGGCGAAAAACTGTTTTTT	CASTTGGEKLFF
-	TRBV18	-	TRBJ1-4	TGTGCCAGCTCACCATTCGGGCAGTCAACTAATGAAAAACTGTTTTTT	CASSPFGQSTNEKLFF
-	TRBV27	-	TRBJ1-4	TGTGCCAGCAGACCGGGCACCGCGAATGAAAAACTGTTTTTT	CASRPGTANEKLFF
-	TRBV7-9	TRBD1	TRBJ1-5	TGTGCCAGCAGCTTAGGGGCAGGGGGAAATGGGAATCAGCCCCAGCATTTT	CASSLGAGGNGNQPQHF
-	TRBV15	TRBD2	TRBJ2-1	TGTGCCACCAGCAGAGCCGGGACTAGCGGGAGGAGTAGGTACAATGAGCAGTTCTTC	CATSRAGTSGRSRYNEQFF
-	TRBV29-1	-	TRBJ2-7	TGCAGCGTTGTTAGGGGGGCGAGGGAGCAGTACTTC	CSVVRGAREQYF
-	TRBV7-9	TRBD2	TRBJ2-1	TGTGCCAGCAGCTCCGTAGCGGGAGGCTCCTACAATGAGCAGTTCTTC	CASSSVAGGSYNEQFF
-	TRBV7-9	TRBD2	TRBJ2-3	TGTGCCAGCAGCTCCGGGGGGGGTGTCCCAGATACGCAGTATTTT	CASSSGGGVPDTQYF
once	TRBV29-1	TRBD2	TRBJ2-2	TGCAGCGGATCCACGGGGGGGACCGGGGAGCTGTTTTTT	CSGSTGGTGELFF
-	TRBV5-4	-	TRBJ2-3	TGTGCCAGCGCCTTATCGGGGACAAGCACAGATACGCAGTATTTT	CASALSGTSTDTQYF
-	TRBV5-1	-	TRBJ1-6	TGCGCCAGCAGCTTGGCTTCGCGAAGTGGGAATTCACCCCTCCACTTT	CASSLASRSGNSPLHF
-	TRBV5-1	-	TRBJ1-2	TGCGCCAGCAGCTTGGGTCCGTTAGGGGGGAGCGCCTTC	CASSLGPLGGSAF
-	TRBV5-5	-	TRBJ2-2	TGTGCCAGCAGCTTGGCGACCCGTTCGGGGGAGCTGTTTTTT	CASSLATRSGELFF
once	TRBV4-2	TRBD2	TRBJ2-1	TGTGCCAGCAGCCAGGGGACTAGCGGACTTTACAATGAGCAGTTCTTC	CASSQGTSGLYNEQFF
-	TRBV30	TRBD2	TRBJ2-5	TGTGCCTGGAGTGTAAAGGCGTTGGCGGGAGGGCCCGAAGAGACCCAGTACTTC	CAWSVKALAGGPEETQYF
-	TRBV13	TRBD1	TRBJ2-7	TGTGCCAGCAGCTTAGGACAGGGGGCCTACGAGCAGTACTTC	CASSLGQGAYEQYF
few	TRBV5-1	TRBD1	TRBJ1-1	TGCGCCAGCAGCTTCAGGGGGGCCGTTGAGAACACTGAAGCTTTCTTT	CASSFRGAVENTEAFF
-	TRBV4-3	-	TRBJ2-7	TGCGCCAGCAGCCAAGATAGGAGGGCCGCCCAAGGGTACGAGCAGTACTTC	CASSQDRRAAQGYEQYF
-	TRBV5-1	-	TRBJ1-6	TGCGCCAGCAGCCCGGACCCTAATTCACCCCTCCACTTT	CASSPDPNSPLHF
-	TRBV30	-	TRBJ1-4	TGTGCCTGGATGTTGGGTGAAAAACTGTTTTTT	CAWMLGEKLFF
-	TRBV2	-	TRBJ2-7	TGTGCCAGCAGTGTGACTGGCTACGAGCAGTACTTC	CASSVTGYEQYF
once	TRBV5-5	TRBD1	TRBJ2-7	TGTGCCAGCAGCTTCCCGGACAGGGGGCGCGAGCAGTACTTC	CASSFPDRGREQYF
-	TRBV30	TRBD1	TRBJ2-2	TGTGCCTGGAGTGACCCAGGGGGTGACACCGGGGAGCTGTTTTTT	CAWSDPGGDTGELFF
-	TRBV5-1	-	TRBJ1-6	TGCGCCAGCAGCTTGGCCGGGGCAGGGGTGGGATCACCCCTCCACTTT	CASSLAGAGVGSPLHF
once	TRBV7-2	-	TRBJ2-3	TGTGCCAGCAGCTTAATAGCGGCGGTTATTAGCACAGATACGCAGTATTTT	CASSLIAAVISTDTQYF
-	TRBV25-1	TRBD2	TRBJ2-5	TGTGCCAGCAGTGAATGGGCTAGCGGGAGTGAGACCCAGTACTTC	CASSEWASGSETQYF
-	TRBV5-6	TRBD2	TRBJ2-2	TGTGCCAGCAGCTTGGAGCGGGGCGGGGAGCTGTTTTTT	CASSLERGGELFF
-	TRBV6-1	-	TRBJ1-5	TGTGCCAGCAGTGAACTGGCCAGGGTGGAGAATCAGCCCCAGCATTTT	CASSELARVENQPQHF
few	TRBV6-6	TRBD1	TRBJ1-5	TGTGCCAGCAGTGCCGGGACAGGGGGAAGTAGTCAGCCCCAGCATTTT	CASSAGTGGSSQPQHF
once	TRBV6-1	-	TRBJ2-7	TGTGCCAGCATGGAGGGCAGTGGCTACGAGCAGTACTTC	CASMEGSGYEQYF
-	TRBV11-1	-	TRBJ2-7	TGTGCCAGCAGCTTTAGCAGATTGACATACGAGCAGTACTTC	CASSFSRLTYEQYF
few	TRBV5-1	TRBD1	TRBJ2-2	TGCGCCAGCAGCTTGGTTCAGGGGGCCGGGGAGCTGTTTTTT	CASSLVQGAGELFF
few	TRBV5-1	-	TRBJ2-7	TGCGCCAGCAGCTTGGGAGGACTGACCTACGAGCAGTACTTC	CASSLGGLTYEQYF
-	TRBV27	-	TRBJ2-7	TGTGCCAGCAGTTTAAGTGGCTCCCAGGGCGAGCAGTACTTC	CASSLSGSQGEQYF
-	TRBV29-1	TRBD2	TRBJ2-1	TGCAGCGTCGCTGGGACTAGCGGGAGAGGAGATGAGCAGTTCTTC	CSVAGTSGRGDEQFF
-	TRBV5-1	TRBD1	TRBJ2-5	TGCGCCAGCAGCTCAGGGGGCGCGGAGACCCAGTACTTC	CASSSGGAETQYF